The clone carrying this T cell receptor beta chain was detected a few times. The CDR3 totals 14 residues. The germline V gene has CDR1 MRHNA and CDR2 SNTAGT. V was clipped by 0 bases and J by 6 bases, with 11 bases between them. Patients underwent thyroid surgery, and none had received any treatment before it. Through MiXCR, TCRdb re-clonotyped the PCR reads. The sample has more than 25,000 clones, around 20% seen once. These data originate in a study of metastatic and nonmetastatic thyroid tumors. The sequence derives from a male donor with papillary thyroid cancer or a benign thyroid nodule (not recorded which). Some clones in this sample may be carry-over from other donors' samples. The specimen was blood. The chain combines TRBV6-4 with TRBJ1-1; no reliable D call. The CDR3 region has the DNA TGTGCCAGCAGTGACTCCTCGGACCGGTCTGAAGCTTTCTTT. Translation: CASSDSSDRSEAFF.